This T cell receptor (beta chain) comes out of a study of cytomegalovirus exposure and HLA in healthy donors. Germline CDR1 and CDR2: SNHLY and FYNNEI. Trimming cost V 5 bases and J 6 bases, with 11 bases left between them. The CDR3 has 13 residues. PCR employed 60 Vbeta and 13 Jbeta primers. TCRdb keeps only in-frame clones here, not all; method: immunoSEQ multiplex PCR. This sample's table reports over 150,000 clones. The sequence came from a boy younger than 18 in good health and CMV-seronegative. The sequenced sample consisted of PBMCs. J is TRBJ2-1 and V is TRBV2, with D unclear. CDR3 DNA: TGTGCCAGCAGTTCGACACCTTTCAATGAGCAGTTCTTC. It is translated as CASSSTPFNEQFF.